Detailed here is one T cell receptor beta chain. Its antigen is still unknown. This sample was taken from a study of cytomegalovirus exposure and HLA in healthy donors. Points from the study as a whole: Reports indicate that TCR beta sequences accurately predicted the HLA-A and HLA-B alleles of most subjects.

The length of the CDR3 is 15 residues. Primers for the PCR totalled 60 Vbeta and 13 Jbeta. The authors' processing: In a later analysis, some 80 million unique TCR beta chains included roughly 11 million shared by two or more donors. Using immunoSEQ multiplex PCR, the repertoire was profiled, and TCRdb retains in-frame clones only, with some absent. The V and J calls and clone size are taken from that table; D and trimming were inferred from the DNA. This table holds around 97,000 clones, more than 65% found once. The clonotype originates from a woman aged 18-29 years in good health and CMV-seropositive. V gene TRBV21-1 combines with J gene TRBJ1-1; the DNA was not compared with TRBD1, the D call given in the table. TRBV21-1 is a documented pseudogene. Source material: PBMCs. The chain's CDR3 is CASSSTGRGGTEAFF. The CDR3 coding sequence is TGTGCCAGCAGCAGCACAGGGAGAGGGGGCACTGAAGCTTTCTTT.